These 15 T cell receptor beta chains were all obtained from the same sample, sequenced in a study of tumor-infiltrating lymphocytes in primary liver carcinoma. The input was approximately 500 ng total RNA; TCR beta cDNA was made from it with a constant-region primer. It was through three nested multiplex PCR rounds of slightly modified ARM-PCR that TCR beta libraries arose. Rounds one and two of PCR, each of 10 to 11 cycles, were primed with TRBV1-TRBV30 forward primers and a C-beta reverse primer. TCRdb recomputed calls from the multiplex PCR reads with MiXCR, one row per CDR3 protein. The table has hundreds of thousands of distinct CDR3 sequences, 65% seen once. The source of the blood RNA was unsorted whole blood, and germline DNA was extracted as well. The specimen sequenced was peripheral blood. Every receptor here comes from a man between 35 and 55 years old with primary liver carcinoma and hepatitis B virus infection.

This clonotype was recorded only once. A much larger clone differs from this one at a single base, so this may be a read error. The J gene is TRBJ2-7, the V gene TRBV6-2 or TRBV6-3; TRBD2 matches 10 bases. Germline V CDR1 and CDR2: MNHEY, SVGEGT. With 8 bases clipped from V and 4 bases from J, the junction kept 20 bases outside the gene matches. This CDR3 has 18 amino acids. The CDR3 protein is CASSSKGLASSGSYEQYF. CDR3 DNA sequence: TGTGCCAGCTCCTCCAAGGGACTAGCGAGTTCGGGATCTTACGAGCAGTACTTC.

Worth noting for this clonotype: One end of the junction fails to match germline, which may point to a read error. The J gene is TRBJ2-6, the V gene TRBV6-1, with D possibly matching TRBD2 (6 bases). From germline, CDR1 is MNHNS and CDR2 SASEGT. This CDR3 is 19 amino acids long. The CDR3 reads CTSGPGRSRSWPGANVLTF. In nucleotides, the CDR3 is TGTACCAGCGGCCCGGGGAGGAGTAGATCCTGGCCTGGGGCCAACGTCCTGACTTTC.

This clonotype occurred a few times. This chain links TRBV30 with TRBJ2-1; TRBD2 agrees at 13 bases. CDR1 and CDR2 (germline): GTSNPN, SVGIG (reference sequence). V lost 2 bases, J lost 7 bases, and 8 bases stayed unmatched. This CDR3 contains 16 residues. This chain's CDR3 is CAWSISTSGRANEQFF. The CDR3 region has the DNA TGTGCCTGGAGTATATCTACTAGCGGGAGGGCTAATGAGCAGTTCTTC. The variable domain in full, completed from reference TRBV30 and TRBJ2-1, reads SQTIHQWPATLVQPVGSPLSLECTVEGTSNPNLYWYRQAAGRGLQLLFYSVGIGQISSEVPQNLSASRPQDRQFILSSKKLLLSDSGFYLCAWSISTSGRANEQFFGPGTRLTVL.

This chain uses TRBV30 with TRBJ1-1, with D unresolved. Trimming pared 0 bases from V and 1 base from J, leaving 3 bases between. This CDR3 has 12 amino acids. Germline V gene sequence: CDR1 GTSNPN, CDR2 SVGIG (reference sequence). The DNA of the CDR3 is TGTGCCTGGAGTGTGGGGAACACTGAAGCTTTCTTT. It translates to CAWSVGNTEAFF.

Comments on this clonotype: A much bigger clone sits one base away, suggesting this may be a read error. The rearrangement links TRBV20-1 to TRBJ2-3; TRBD1 might be the D (6 bases). Per the germline V gene, CDR1 is DFQATT and CDR2 is SNEGSKA (reference sequence). This CDR3 has 17 residues. Trimming cost V 6 bases and J 6 bases, with 28 bases left between them. The CDR3 coding sequence is TGCAGTGCCGCCCCTTTGCCGGGACATGGTTTTTCCGATACGCAGTATTTT. Translation gives CSAAPLPGHGFSDTQYF.

The sample holds many counts of this clonotype. This chain connects TRBV29-1 to TRBJ1-1, with D perhaps TRBD1 (5 bases). The CDR3 has 13 amino acids. Trimming removed 6 bases at V and 3 bases at J, with 14 bases between. Germline V gives CDR1 SQVTM, CDR2 ANQGSEA. CDR3: CSVGRPRDTEAFF. The DNA of the CDR3 is TGCAGCGTGGGACGGCCTAGAGACACTGAAGCTTTCTTT.

The chain has TRBV30 and TRBJ1-1, with D maybe TRBD1 (6 bases). Trimming took 0 bases from V and 5 from J, leaving 28 bases between them. CDR1 GTSNPN and CDR2 SVGIG come from the germline V gene (reference sequence). The CDR3 consists of 19 residues. The CDR3 DNA reads as TGTGCCTGGAGTGTACGGAACGCTCTCCTGCGGGGGCCAAAAACTGAAGCTTTCTTT. It encodes CAWSVRNALLRGPKTEAFF.

The J gene is TRBJ2-2, the V gene TRBV19, with a weak D call TRBD2 (5 bases). Per germline, CDR1 LNHDA and CDR2 SQIVND (reference sequence). Trimming cost V 3 bases and J 6 bases, with 14 bases left between them. This CDR3 region has 15 residues. CDR3 sequence reads: CASSIELGPSGELFF. CDR3 DNA sequence: TGTGCCAGTAGTATCGAACTAGGGCCGTCCGGGGAGCTGTTTTTT.

Only a few counts were recorded for this clonotype. This chain joins TRBV28 and TRBJ2-1, with 9 positions matching TRBD2. Germline V lookup: CDR1 MDHEN, CDR2 SYDVKM. This CDR3 has 13 residues. J gave up 8 bases and V 8 bases, and 7 bases lay outside the gene matches. CDR3 sequence reads: CASGAGGPDEQFF. The CDR3, as DNA: TGTGCCAGCGGGGCGGGAGGGCCAGATGAGCAGTTCTTC. The variable domain in full, with the rest retrieved from reference TRBV28 and TRBJ2-1, is DVKVTQSSRYLVKRTGEKVFLECVQDMDHENMFWYRQDPGLGLRLIYFSYDVKMKEKGDIPEGYSVSREKKERFSLILESASTNQTSMYLCASGAGGPDEQFFGPGTRLTVL.

About this clonotype itself: Mismatch with germline at one junction end may stem from a read error. The chain employs TRBV2 and TRBJ2-2; 9 nucleotides match TRBD1. CDR3 length equals 14 residues. The germline V gene has CDR1 SNHLY and CDR2 FYNNEI. For the CDR3, the DNA is TGTGCCTGCAGTGGGACAGGGATCACCGGGGAGCTGTTTTTT. It specifies CACSGTGITGELFF.

The chain employs TRBV6-4 and TRBJ2-1; 12 nucleotides line up with TRBD2. The CDR3 has 15 amino acids. V was clipped by 6 bases and J by 6 bases; unmatched bases: 6. The germline CDR1 and CDR2 sequences are MRHNA and SNTAGT. This CDR3 is CASSPSGRAPNEQFF. The CDR3 DNA sequence: TGTGCCAGCAGCCCTAGCGGGAGGGCCCCCAATGAGCAGTTCTTC.

This clonotype was picked up a small number of times. The chain uses TRBV5-4 and TRBJ2-5; 12 bases match TRBD1. After removal of 4 bases from V and 3 bases from J, the junction contained 7 bases not matched to a gene. CDR1 and CDR2 (germline): SGHNT, YYREEE (reference sequence). The CDR3 loop spans 16 amino acids. The CDR3 here is CASSRAGTGGEETQYF. CDR3 DNA: TGTGCCAGCAGCCGAGCCGGGACAGGGGGCGAAGAGACCCAGTACTTC.

Concerning this clonotype itself: This sequence may be a read error, since a much larger clone differs from it by one base. The rearrangement links TRBV29-1 to TRBJ1-2; 8 nucleotides agree with TRBD1. The V and J ends lost 7 bases and 6 bases, in that order; junction bases with no gene match: 16. The CDR3 totals 15 residues. Germline CDR1 is SQVTM and CDR2 is ANQGSEA. The CDR3 is CSARSGGNSMHGYTF. The CDR3 DNA is TGCAGCGCCCGTTCAGGGGGCAACAGCATGCATGGCTACACCTTC.

The chain links TRBV28 to TRBJ1-2, with 7 bases lining up with TRBD1. Germline CDR1 and CDR2: MDHEN and SYDVKM. There are 14 residues in the CDR3. The ends lost 4 bases at V and 4 bases at J; junction bases unmatched: 6. CDR3 bases: TGTGCCAGCAGTTCTCGGTCAGGGGGCTATGGCTACACCTTC. Its translation: CASSSRSGGYGYTF.

V gene TRBV29-1 combines with J gene TRBJ2-1, with D perhaps given as TRBD1 or TRBD2 (5 bases each). The germline V and J ends were trimmed by 7 bases and 8 bases, with 15 bases remaining between them. The CDR3 has 12 residues. Germline values: CDR1 SQVTM, CDR2 ANQGSEA. The CDR3 coding sequence is TGCAGCGCAACCCAAGGGACCGATGAGCAGTTCTTC. It translates to CSATQGTDEQFF.